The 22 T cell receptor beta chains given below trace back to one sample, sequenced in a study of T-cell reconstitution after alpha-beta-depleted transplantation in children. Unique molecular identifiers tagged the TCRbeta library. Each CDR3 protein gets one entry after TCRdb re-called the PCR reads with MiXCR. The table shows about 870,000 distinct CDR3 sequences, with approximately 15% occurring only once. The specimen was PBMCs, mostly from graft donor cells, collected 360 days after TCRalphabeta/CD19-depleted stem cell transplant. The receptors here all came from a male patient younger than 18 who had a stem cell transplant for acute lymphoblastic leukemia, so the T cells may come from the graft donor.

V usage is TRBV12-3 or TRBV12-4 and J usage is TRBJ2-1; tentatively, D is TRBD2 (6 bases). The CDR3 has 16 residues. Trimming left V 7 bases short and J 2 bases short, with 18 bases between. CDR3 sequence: CASIERDWKTYNEQFF. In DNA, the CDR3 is TGTGCCAGCATCGAACGGGACTGGAAGACCTACAATGAGCAGTTCTTC.

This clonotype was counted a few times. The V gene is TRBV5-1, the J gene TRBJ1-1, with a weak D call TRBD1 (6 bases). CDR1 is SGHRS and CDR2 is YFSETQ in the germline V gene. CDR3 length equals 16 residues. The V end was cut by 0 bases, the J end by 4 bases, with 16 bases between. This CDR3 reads CASSLDSTGRGTEAFF. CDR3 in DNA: TGCGCCAGCAGCTTGGATAGTACAGGGAGGGGCACTGAAGCTTTCTTT.

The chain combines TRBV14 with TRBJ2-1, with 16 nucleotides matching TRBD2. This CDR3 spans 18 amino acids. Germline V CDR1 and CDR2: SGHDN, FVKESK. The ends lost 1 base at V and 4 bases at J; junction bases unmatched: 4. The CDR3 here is CASSQGGLAGGSYNEQFF. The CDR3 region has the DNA TGTGCCAGCAGCCAAGGGGGACTAGCGGGAGGGTCTTACAATGAGCAGTTCTTC.

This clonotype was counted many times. The CDR3 DNA sequence: TGTGCCAGCAGTTACGCTCGGGACAGGGTAGCTTTCTTT. Translating gives CASSYARDRVAFF. This chain joins TRBV6-5 and TRBJ1-1, with 9 bases matching TRBD1. The CDR3 totals 13 residues. From germline, CDR1 is MNHEY and CDR2 SVGAGI. The V and J ends lost 2 bases and 10 bases, in that order; junction bases with no gene match: 5.

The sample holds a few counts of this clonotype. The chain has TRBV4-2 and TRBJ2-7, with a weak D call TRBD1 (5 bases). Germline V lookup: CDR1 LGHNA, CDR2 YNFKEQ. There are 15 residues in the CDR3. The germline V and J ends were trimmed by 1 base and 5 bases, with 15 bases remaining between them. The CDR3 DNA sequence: TGTGCCAGCAGCCAAGTTGGGGCTCCCGTGCACGAGCAGTACTTC. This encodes CASSQVGAPVHEQYF.

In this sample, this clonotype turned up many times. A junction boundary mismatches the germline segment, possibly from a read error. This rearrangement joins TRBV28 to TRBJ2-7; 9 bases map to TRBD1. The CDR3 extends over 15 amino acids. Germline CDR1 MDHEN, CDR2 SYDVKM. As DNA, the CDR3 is TGTGCCAGCCGTTTCGGACAGGGGAATTCATACGAGCAGTACTTC. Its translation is CASRFGQGNSYEQYF.

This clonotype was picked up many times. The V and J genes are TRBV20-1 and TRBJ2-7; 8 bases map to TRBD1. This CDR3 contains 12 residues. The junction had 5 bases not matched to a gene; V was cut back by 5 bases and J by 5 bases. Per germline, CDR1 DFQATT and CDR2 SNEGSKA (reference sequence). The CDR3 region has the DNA TGCAGTGCTGGGGACAGGACCCACGAGCAGTACTTC. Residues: CSAGDRTHEQYF.

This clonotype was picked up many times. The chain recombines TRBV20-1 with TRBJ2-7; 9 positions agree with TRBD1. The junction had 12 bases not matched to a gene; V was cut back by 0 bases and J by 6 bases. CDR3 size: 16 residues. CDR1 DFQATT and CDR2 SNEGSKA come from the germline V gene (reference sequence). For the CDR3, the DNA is TGCAGTGCTAGAGATTTAGAGCGGGACAGGGCTTCCGAGCAGTACTTC. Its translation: CSARDLERDRASEQYF.

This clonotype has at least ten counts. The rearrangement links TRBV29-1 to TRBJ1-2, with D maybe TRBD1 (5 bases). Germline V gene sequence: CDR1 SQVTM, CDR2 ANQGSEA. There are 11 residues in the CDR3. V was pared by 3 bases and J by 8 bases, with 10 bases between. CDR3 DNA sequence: TGCAGCGTTGACCGAGGGGTAGGCTACACCTTC. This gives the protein CSVDRGVGYTF.

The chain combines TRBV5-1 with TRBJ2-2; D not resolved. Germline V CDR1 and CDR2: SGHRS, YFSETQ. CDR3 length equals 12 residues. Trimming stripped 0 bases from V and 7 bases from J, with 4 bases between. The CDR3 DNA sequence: TGCGCCAGCAGCTTGGCCTTCGGGGAGCTGTTTTTT. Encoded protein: CASSLAFGELFF.

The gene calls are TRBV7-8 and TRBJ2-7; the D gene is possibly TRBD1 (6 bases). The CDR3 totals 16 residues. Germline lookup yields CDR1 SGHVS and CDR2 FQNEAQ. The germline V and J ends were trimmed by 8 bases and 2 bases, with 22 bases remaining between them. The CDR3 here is CASCRGSRDGAYEQYF. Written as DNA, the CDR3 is TGTGCCAGCTGTAGGGGGTCTCGGGACGGGGCCTACGAGCAGTACTTC. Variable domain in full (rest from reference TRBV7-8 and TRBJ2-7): GAGVSQSPRYKVAKRGQDVALRCDPISGHVSLFWYQQALGQGPEFLTYFQNEAQLDKSGLPSDRFFAERPEGSVSTLKIQRTQQEDSAVYLCASCRGSRDGAYEQYFGPGTRLTVT.

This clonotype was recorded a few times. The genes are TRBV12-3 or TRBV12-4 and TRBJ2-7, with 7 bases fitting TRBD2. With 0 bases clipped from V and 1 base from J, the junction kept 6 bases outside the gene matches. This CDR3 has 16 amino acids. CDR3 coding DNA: TGTGCCAGCAGTTTAGCGCCGGCGGGAGTGTCCTACGAGCAGTACTTC. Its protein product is CASSLAPAGVSYEQYF.

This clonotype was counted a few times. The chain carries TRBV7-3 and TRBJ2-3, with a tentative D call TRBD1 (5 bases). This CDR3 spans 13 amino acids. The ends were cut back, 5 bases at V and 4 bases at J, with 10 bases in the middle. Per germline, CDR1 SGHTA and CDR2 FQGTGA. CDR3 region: CASSDQGPDTQYF. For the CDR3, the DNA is TGTGCCAGCAGCGACCAGGGCCCAGATACGCAGTATTTT.

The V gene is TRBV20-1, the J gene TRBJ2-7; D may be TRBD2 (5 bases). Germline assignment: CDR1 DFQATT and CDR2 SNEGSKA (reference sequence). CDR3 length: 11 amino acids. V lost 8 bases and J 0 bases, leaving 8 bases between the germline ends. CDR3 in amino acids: CSWTVSYEQYF. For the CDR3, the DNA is TGCAGTTGGACTGTCTCCTACGAGCAGTACTTC.

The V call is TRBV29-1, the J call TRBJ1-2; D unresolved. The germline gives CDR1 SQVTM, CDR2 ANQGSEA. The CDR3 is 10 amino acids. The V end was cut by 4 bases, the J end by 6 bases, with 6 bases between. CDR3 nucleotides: TGCAGCGTTGGATCAAATGGCTACACCTTC. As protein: CSVGSNGYTF. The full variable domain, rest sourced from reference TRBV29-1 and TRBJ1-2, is SAVISQKPSRDICQRGTSLTIQCQVDSQVTMMFWYRQQPGQSLTLIATANQGSEATYESGFVIDKFPISRPNLTFSTLTVSNMSPEDSSIYLCSVGSNGYTFGSGTRLTVV.

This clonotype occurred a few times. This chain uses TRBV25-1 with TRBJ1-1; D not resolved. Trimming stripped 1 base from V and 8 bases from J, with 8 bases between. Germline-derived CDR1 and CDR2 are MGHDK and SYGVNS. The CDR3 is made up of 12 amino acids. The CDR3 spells CASSESPTEAFF. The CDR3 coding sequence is TGTGCCAGCAGTGAATCCCCTACAGAAGCTTTCTTT.

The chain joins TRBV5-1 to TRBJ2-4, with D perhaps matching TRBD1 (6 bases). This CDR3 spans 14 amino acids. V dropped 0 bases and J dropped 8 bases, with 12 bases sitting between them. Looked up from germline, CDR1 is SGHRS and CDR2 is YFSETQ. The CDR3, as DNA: TGCGCCAGCAGCTTGGCCTACAGGGCAGACATTCAGTACTTC. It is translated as CASSLAYRADIQYF. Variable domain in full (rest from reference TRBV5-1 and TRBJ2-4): KAGVTQTPRYLIKTRGQQVTLSCSPISGHRSVSWYQQTPGQGLQFLFEYFSETQRNKGNFPGRFSGRQFSNSRSEMNVSTLELGDSALYLCASSLAYRADIQYFGAGTRLSVL.

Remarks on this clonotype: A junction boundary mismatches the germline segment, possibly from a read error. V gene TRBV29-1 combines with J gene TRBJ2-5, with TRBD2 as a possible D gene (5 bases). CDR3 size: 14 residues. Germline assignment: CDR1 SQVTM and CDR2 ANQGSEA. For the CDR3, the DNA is TGCAGCGTTGAAGACCGGACTTACCAGGAGACCCAGTACTTC. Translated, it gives CSVEDRTYQETQYF. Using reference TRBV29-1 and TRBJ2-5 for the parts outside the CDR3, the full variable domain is SAVISQKPSRDICQRGTSLTIQCQVDSQVTMMFWYRQQPGQSLTLIATANQGSEATYESGFVIDKFPISRPNLTFSTLTVSNMSPEDSSIYLCSVEDRTYQETQYFGPGTRLLVL.

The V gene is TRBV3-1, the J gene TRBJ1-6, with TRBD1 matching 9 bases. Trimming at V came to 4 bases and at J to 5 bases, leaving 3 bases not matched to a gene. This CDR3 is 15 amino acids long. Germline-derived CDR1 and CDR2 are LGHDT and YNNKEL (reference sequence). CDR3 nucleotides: TGTGCCAGCAGCCTTAGGACAGGGGATAATTCACCCCTCCACTTT. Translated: CASSLRTGDNSPLHF.

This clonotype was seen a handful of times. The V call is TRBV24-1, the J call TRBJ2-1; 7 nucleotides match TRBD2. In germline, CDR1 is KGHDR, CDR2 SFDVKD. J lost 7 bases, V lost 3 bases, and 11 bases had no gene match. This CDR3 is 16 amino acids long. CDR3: CATSDSGEGLGNEQFF. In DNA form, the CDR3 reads TGTGCCACCAGTGATAGCGGGGAAGGGCTGGGGAATGAGCAGTTCTTC.

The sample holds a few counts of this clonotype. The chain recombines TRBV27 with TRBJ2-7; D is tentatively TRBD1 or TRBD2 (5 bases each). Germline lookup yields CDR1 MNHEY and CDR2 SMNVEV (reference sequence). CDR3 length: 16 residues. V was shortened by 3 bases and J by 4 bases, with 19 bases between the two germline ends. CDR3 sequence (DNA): TGTGCCAGCAGTTTTATCCCCGGGACGGGTCGTTACGAGCAGTACTTC. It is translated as CASSFIPGTGRYEQYF.

CDR3 sequence (DNA): TGCGCCAGCAGCCAAGATATGGGACAGGGTCTTAGAAGGCAGTACTTC. It specifies CASSQDMGQGLRRQYF. V gene TRBV4-1 combines with J gene TRBJ2-7; 9 bases are a match to TRBD1. Trimming cost V 0 bases and J 9 bases; bases outside gene matches: 12. Germline lookup yields CDR1 MGHRA and CDR2 YSYEKL. This CDR3 is built from 16 residues.